This is a list of T cell receptor beta chains from one sample in a study of spatial heterogeneity in lung cancer. TCRdb used MiXCR to reprocess the 5' RACE reads, holding one entry per CDR3 protein. The sample has about 46,000 distinct CDR3 sequences; roughly 12% are singletons. The source was PBMCs, collected at follow-up. The origin of the receptors is a male donor with early-stage non-small cell lung cancer. CDR3s include the opening cysteine and the closing phenylalanine or tryptophan. Each record gives: CDR3 DNA, CDR3 protein, clone size, V gene, J gene, D gene. The D gene is left open where the match is weak. Expanded clones get a size class; other rows say once, few or many, or leave the size out.

DNA: TGTGCCAGCTCAGCTGGTCGGATTAATGAAAAACTGTTTTTT
CDR3: CASSAGRINEKLFF
size: many
V: TRBV18
J: TRBJ1-4
D: NA

DNA: TGCAGTGCTTGGAAGGACGGGTTGAACACTGAAGCTTTCTTT
CDR3: CSAWKDGLNTEAFF
size: many
V: TRBV20-1
J: TRBJ1-1
D: NA

DNA: TGTGCCAGCCAACCGGGGACAGGGTTTTCCTACGAGCAGTACTTC
CDR3: CASQPGTGFSYEQYF
size: few
V: TRBV25-1
J: TRBJ2-7
D: TRBD1

DNA: TGCAGTGCTATCCCCGGGGATAACACTGAAGCTTTCTTT
CDR3: CSAIPGDNTEAFF
size: NA
V: TRBV20-1
J: TRBJ1-1
D: NA

DNA: TGTGCCAGCAGCTTGGGACAGTACACTGAAGCTTTCTTT
CDR3: CASSLGQYTEAFF
size: many
V: TRBV7-3
J: TRBJ1-1
D: TRBD1

DNA: TGTGCCAGCGGCGGACTGAGCACAGATACGCAGTATTTT
CDR3: CASGGLSTDTQYF
size: few
V: TRBV12-3/TRBV12-4
J: TRBJ2-3
D: NA

DNA: TGTGCCAGCAGTCCGGCTGGGCTCGGAGTCCCGGCTGAAGCTTTCTTT
CDR3: CASSPAGLGVPAEAFF
size: few
V: TRBV6-2/TRBV6-3
J: TRBJ1-1
D: NA

DNA: TGTGCCAGCAGTTACTCTAGACATACGAACACTCCTGAAGCTTTCTTT
CDR3: CASSYSRHTNTPEAFF
size: many
V: TRBV6-2/TRBV6-3
J: TRBJ1-1
D: NA

DNA: TGTGCCAGCAGCTCCGGGACAGATAGCAATCAGCCCCAGCATTTT
CDR3: CASSSGTDSNQPQHF
size: NA
V: TRBV12-3/TRBV12-4
J: TRBJ1-5
D: TRBD1

DNA: TGTGCCAGCACCGTTAGGGAGGGGAGGGCTGAGACCCAGTACTTC
CDR3: CASTVREGRAETQYF
size: NA
V: TRBV12-3/TRBV12-4
J: TRBJ2-5
D: TRBD2

DNA: TGCGCCAGCAGCGAGCAAGAGACCCAGTACTTC
CDR3: CASSEQETQYF
size: many
V: TRBV5-1
J: TRBJ2-5
D: NA

DNA: TGTGCCAGCAGCTTGGGCGGGACAGGGATGACAGATACGCAGTATTTT
CDR3: CASSLGGTGMTDTQYF
size: NA
V: TRBV7-6
J: TRBJ2-3
D: TRBD1

DNA: TGTGCCTGGAGTGAAAAGGGACTAGCGGACAATGAGCAGTTCTTC
CDR3: CAWSEKGLADNEQFF
size: many
V: TRBV30
J: TRBJ2-1
D: TRBD2

DNA: TGTGCCAGCAGTATGAGCGGGGGGTCCTACGAGCAGTACTTC
CDR3: CASSMSGGSYEQYF
size: NA
V: TRBV6-6
J: TRBJ2-7
D: TRBD2

DNA: TGCAGCGTTGGACGAGACGGGAGGGTTGGTGAGCAGTACTTC
CDR3: CSVGRDGRVGEQYF
size: many
V: TRBV29-1
J: TRBJ2-7
D: TRBD2

DNA: TGTGCCAGCAGCTTATACAGGGCAGGGGGTCACTCCTACGAGCAGTACTTC
CDR3: CASSLYRAGGHSYEQYF
size: NA
V: TRBV7-9
J: TRBJ2-7
D: TRBD1

DNA: TGTGCCTGGAGTGTACAAGCGGGGCAAGAGACCCAGTACTTC
CDR3: CAWSVQAGQETQYF
size: many
V: TRBV30
J: TRBJ2-5
D: TRBD2

DNA: TGTGCCAGCAGCTTAGAGGTCCCGACGCCTCCTCTAAAAAACATTCAGTACTTC
CDR3: CASSLEVPTPPLKNIQYF
size: NA
V: TRBV7-2
J: TRBJ2-4
D: NA

DNA: TGTGCCAGCAGTACCGGGACAGGGAGGGTCAATGAGCAGTTCTTC
CDR3: CASSTGTGRVNEQFF
size: many
V: TRBV5-4
J: TRBJ2-1
D: TRBD1

DNA: TGTGCCAGCAGCTCCACCGGGAGGCGGGAGCGCGAGACCCAGTACTTC
CDR3: CASSSTGRRERETQYF
size: NA
V: TRBV7-2
J: TRBJ2-5
D: TRBD2

DNA: TGCAGCGTTTTCGGAGAGACCCAGTACTTC
CDR3: CSVFGETQYF
size: many
V: TRBV29-1
J: TRBJ2-5
D: NA

DNA: TGTGCCAGTAGCCCCTCGTGGGGGACTAGCGGGAGGAATGAGCAGTTCTTC
CDR3: CASSPSWGTSGRNEQFF
size: few
V: TRBV19
J: TRBJ2-1
D: TRBD2

DNA: TGCGCCAGCAGCCAAGATTTCCAGATACCTTCCTACGAGCAGTACTTC
CDR3: CASSQDFQIPSYEQYF
size: few
V: TRBV4-3
J: TRBJ2-7
D: NA

DNA: TGTGCCAGCATGGGGAACACCGGGGAGCTGTTTTTT
CDR3: CASMGNTGELFF
size: many
V: TRBV28
J: TRBJ2-2
D: NA

DNA: TGTGCCAGCAGTTTAGCGGGAGGGGCCTACAATGAGCAGTTCTTC
CDR3: CASSLAGGAYNEQFF
size: many
V: TRBV12-3/TRBV12-4
J: TRBJ2-1
D: TRBD2

DNA: TGTGCCAGCAGCCCGGGACTAGTAAAGTTCTTC
CDR3: CASSPGLVKFF
size: NA
V: TRBV12-3/TRBV12-4
J: TRBJ2-1
D: TRBD2

DNA: TGTGCCAGCTCCACGCACAGGGAGAGGAACACTGAAGCTTTCTTT
CDR3: CASSTHRERNTEAFF
size: NA
V: TRBV18
J: TRBJ1-1
D: NA

DNA: TGCGCCAGCAGCTTGGGAATAACGCGATCTGAAGCTTTCTTT
CDR3: CASSLGITRSEAFF
size: many
V: TRBV5-1
J: TRBJ1-1
D: NA

DNA: TGTGCCAGCAGCCCAGGTAACAACTATGGCTACACCTTC
CDR3: CASSPGNNYGYTF
size: many
V: TRBV5-4
J: TRBJ1-2
D: NA

DNA: TGTGCCAGCAGCTTTGGGGCAGATATGCAGTATTTT
CDR3: CASSFGADMQYF
size: NA
V: TRBV7-2
J: TRBJ2-3
D: NA

DNA: TGTGCCAGCAGACAACCGGGACAGGGTCACTACGAGCAGTACTTC
CDR3: CASRQPGQGHYEQYF
size: many
V: TRBV6-5
J: TRBJ2-7
D: TRBD1

DNA: TGTGCCAGCAGTGAGGCAGATTGGGATACGCAGTATTTT
CDR3: CASSEADWDTQYF
size: many
V: TRBV6-4
J: TRBJ2-3
D: NA

DNA: TGTGCCAGCAGCGAGGGACTAGCGGGGGGTAAGGAGCAGTTCTTC
CDR3: CASSEGLAGGKEQFF
size: NA
V: TRBV3-1
J: TRBJ2-1
D: TRBD2

DNA: TGCGCCAGCAGCCAAGATCTGGAAGAGACCCAGTACTTC
CDR3: CASSQDLEETQYF
size: many
V: TRBV4-3
J: TRBJ2-5
D: NA

DNA: TGCAGCGTGGAGGGGCCAGATACGCAGTATTTT
CDR3: CSVEGPDTQYF
size: few
V: TRBV29-1
J: TRBJ2-3
D: NA

DNA: TGTGCCGCAGGGTATAATGAAGACACTGAAGCTTTCTTT
CDR3: CAAGYNEDTEAFF
size: NA
V: TRBV19
J: TRBJ1-1
D: NA

DNA: TGCGCCAGCAGCTTGGAGGGACAGATTAATTCACCCCTCCACTTT
CDR3: CASSLEGQINSPLHF
size: few
V: TRBV5-1
J: TRBJ1-6
D: TRBD1

DNA: TGCGCCAGCAGCCCTACAGGGGGAAGCTATGGCTACACCTTC
CDR3: CASSPTGGSYGYTF
size: NA
V: TRBV5-1
J: TRBJ1-2
D: TRBD1

DNA: TGTGCCAGCAGTTTAGGTACCGGGGGGCCTTTCTACGAGCAGTACTTC
CDR3: CASSLGTGGPFYEQYF
size: many
V: TRBV12-3/TRBV12-4
J: TRBJ2-7
D: NA

DNA: TGTGCCAGTCGCCCTGGGACGGTTGAAGCTTTCTTT
CDR3: CASRPGTVEAFF
size: many
V: TRBV28
J: TRBJ1-1
D: NA

DNA: TGCAGTGCTACCCTCCCGGGACTCCGACCCTCCGAGCAGTACTTC
CDR3: CSATLPGLRPSEQYF
size: many
V: TRBV20-1
J: TRBJ2-7
D: NA

DNA: TGCGCCAGCAACACAGGGGAGGGTGCCACTGAAGCTTTCTTT
CDR3: CASNTGEGATEAFF
size: few
V: TRBV5-1
J: TRBJ1-1
D: TRBD1

DNA: TGTGCCACCAGTGAGTCGACAGGGGGGACATCCTACGAGCAGTACTTC
CDR3: CATSESTGGTSYEQYF
size: few
V: TRBV24-1
J: TRBJ2-7
D: TRBD1

DNA: TGCAGTGCTAGAGTGCCTGCCCCTAGCACAGATACGCAGTATTTT
CDR3: CSARVPAPSTDTQYF
size: many
V: TRBV20-1
J: TRBJ2-3
D: NA

DNA: TGTGCCAGCAGCCGGGGGGCCTATGGCTACACCTTC
CDR3: CASSRGAYGYTF
size: many
V: TRBV12-3/TRBV12-4
J: TRBJ1-2
D: NA

DNA: TGTGCCAGCAGCCCCAACTTGTTCCTAAGGCAGTTCTTC
CDR3: CASSPNLFLRQFF
size: many
V: TRBV7-8
J: TRBJ2-1
D: NA

DNA: TGTGCCTGGACTCCCGGGGGCAACTATGGCTACACCTTC
CDR3: CAWTPGGNYGYTF
size: many
V: TRBV30
J: TRBJ1-2
D: NA

DNA: TGTGCCAGCAGCCGACGGGGGGACGGCTACACCTTC
CDR3: CASSRRGDGYTF
size: few
V: TRBV3-1
J: TRBJ1-2
D: NA

DNA: TGCAGTGCCGCGACAGATAACTATGGCTACACCTTC
CDR3: CSAATDNYGYTF
size: few
V: TRBV20-1
J: TRBJ1-2
D: NA

DNA: TGTGCCAGCAGCCAATTTAGACAGCCGATCAGTTCACCCCTCCACTTT
CDR3: CASSQFRQPISSPLHF
size: NA
V: TRBV6-2/TRBV6-3
J: TRBJ1-6
D: NA

DNA: TGTGCCAGCAGCCAGGGACTAGCAGCCGGGGAGCTGTTTTTT
CDR3: CASSQGLAAGELFF
size: many
V: TRBV12-3/TRBV12-4
J: TRBJ2-2
D: TRBD2

DNA: TGCGCCAGCAGCTTCGACAACACTGGGGCCAACGTCCTGACTTTC
CDR3: CASSFDNTGANVLTF
size: many
V: TRBV5-1
J: TRBJ2-6
D: NA